These 28 T cell receptor beta chains were all obtained from the same sample, sequenced in a study of long-term antiretroviral therapy in people with HIV. It was version v3.0 of the immunoSEQ assay that was run at survey level. Profiled with immunoSEQ multiplex PCR; TCRdb holds only in-frame clones, not every one. The table records 25,000 to 35,000 clones, approximately 94% of them present only once. The specimen comprised unsorted PBMCs, sampled just over 7.3 years after starting antiretroviral therapy. The origin of the receptors is a man aged 50 or older with HIV.

The chain combines TRBV18 with TRBJ2-5, with D unclear. The germline V and J ends were trimmed by 3 bases and 3 bases, with 17 bases remaining between them. Per the germline V gene, CDR1 is KGHSH and CDR2 is LQKENI. CDR3 length: 16 residues. For the CDR3, the DNA is TGTGCCAGCTCACCTCGGTCGTCGGCGGCCGAAGAGACCCAGTACTTC. It specifies CASSPRSSAAEETQYF. Supplemented by reference TRBV18 and TRBJ2-5, the full variable domain reads NAGVMQNPRHLVRRRGQEARLRCSPMKGHSHVYWYRQLPEEGLKFMVYLQKENIIDESGMPKERFSAEFPKEGPSILRIQQVVRGDSAAYFCASSPRSSAAEETQYFGPGTRLLVL.

This clone appeared a few times. The V gene is TRBV30, the J gene TRBJ1-2, with 9 bases lining up with TRBD1. Germline V gene lookup returns CDR1 GTSNPN and CDR2 SVGIG (reference sequence). The CDR3 consists of 13 residues. The V gene end was trimmed by 0 bases and the J gene end by 7 bases; junction bases not matched to a gene: 3. In nucleotides, the CDR3 is TGTGCCTGGAGTGTACAGACAGGGGGTGGCTACACCTTC. Translating gives CAWSVQTGGGYTF.

The chain carries TRBV9 and TRBJ2-1, with D unresolved. Germline assignment: CDR1 SGDLS and CDR2 YYNGEE. The V end was cut by 0 bases, the J end by 6 bases, with 4 bases between. The CDR3 consists of 12 residues. The CDR3 DNA is TGTGCCAGCAGCGTAGAAGGCAATGAGCAGTTCTTC. Protein sequence: CASSVEGNEQFF.

A few counts support this clone. This sequence joins TRBV28 and TRBJ1-3; D call uncertain. Trimming removed 5 bases at V and 0 bases at J, with 14 bases between. From germline, CDR1 is MDHEN and CDR2 SYDVKM. CDR3 length: 16 residues. CDR3: CASSPSGPTSGNTIYF. Here the CDR3 DNA reads TGTGCCAGCAGTCCGTCAGGCCCCACCTCTGGAAACACCATATATTTT.

The rearrangement uses TRBV7-6 and TRBJ1-1; the D gene is possibly TRBD1 (5 bases). This CDR3 comprises 15 residues. Trimming shortened V by 2 bases and J by 1 base, and 11 bases separated the two germline ends. Germline CDR1 and CDR2: SGHVS and FNYEAQ. The CDR3 sequence: CASSLNGQGNTEAFF. CDR3 nucleotide sequence: TGTGCCAGCAGCTTAAATGGGCAGGGGAACACTGAAGCTTTCTTT.

The chain is built from TRBV5-6 and TRBJ1-1; no clear D. Germline V gives CDR1 SGHDT, CDR2 YYEEEE. Trimming shortened V by 4 bases and J by 8 bases, and 15 bases separated the two germline ends. The CDR3 extends over 13 amino acids. The CDR3 region is CASSLTGGSEAFF. The CDR3 DNA sequence: TGTGCCAGCAGCCTGACTGGAGGGTCGGAAGCTTTCTTT.

This clone was observed a single time. The genes are TRBV5-4 and TRBJ2-3; tentatively, D is TRBD1 or TRBD2 (5 bases each). CDR3 length equals 12 residues. Trimming removed 4 bases at V and 8 bases at J, with 11 bases between. Germline V gene lookup returns CDR1 SGHNT and CDR2 YYREEE (reference sequence). CDR3 sequence (DNA): TGTGCCAGCAGCGGGGGTGACGTTACGCAGTATTTT. Protein sequence: CASSGGDVTQYF.

V is TRBV4-3 and J is TRBJ2-3; TRBD2 aligns across 9 bases. The V gene's germline CDR1 is LGHNA and CDR2 YSLEER. Trimming took 0 bases from V and 2 from J; bases not matched to a gene: 15. This CDR3 region has 20 residues. CDR3 in amino acids: CASSQDPAGGSSHITDTQYF. The CDR3 coding sequence is TGCGCCAGCAGCCAAGACCCCGCGGGGGGGTCCTCGCACATCACAGATACGCAGTATTTT.

This sequence joins TRBV6-5 and TRBJ2-3; 8 bases are shared with TRBD2. From germline, CDR1 is MNHEY and CDR2 SVGAGI. Losses at the gene ends were 6 bases for V and 2 bases for J; bases not matched to a gene: 7. This CDR3 has 15 amino acids. CDR3 sequence: CASRAVAGYTDTQYF. Here the CDR3 DNA reads TGTGCCAGCAGGGCGGTAGCGGGGTACACAGATACGCAGTATTTT.

The chain recombines TRBV5-1 with TRBJ2-5, with 9 bases aligning to TRBD2. The CDR3 totals 14 residues. Germline V gives CDR1 SGHRS, CDR2 YFSETQ. Germline trimming cut 4 bases from V and 3 bases from J; bases unmatched to any gene: 4. This CDR3 is CASSETSGEETQYF. In nucleotides, the CDR3 is TGCGCCAGCAGCGAGACTAGCGGAGAAGAGACCCAGTACTTC.

The chain couples TRBV6-5 to TRBJ2-5; TRBD2 might be the D (6 bases). The germline gives CDR1 MNHEY, CDR2 SVGAGI. Trimming took off 4 bases at V and 2 bases at J, with 14 bases between the two ends. CDR3 size: 15 residues. CDR3 coding DNA: TGTGCCAGCAGTTGGGGGGAGAGGGAGCAAGAGACCCAGTACTTC. This sequence encodes CASSWGEREQETQYF.

This chain connects TRBV30 to TRBJ2-1; a weak D match, TRBD2 (5 bases). This CDR3 has 14 residues. Trimming took 7 bases from V and 0 from J, leaving 13 bases between them. Per germline, CDR1 GTSNPN and CDR2 SVGIG (reference sequence). CDR3 DNA sequence: TGTGCCTCTCAGGACTGGAGCTCCTACAATGAGCAGTTCTTC. Its translation: CASQDWSSYNEQFF.

The chain uses TRBV6-6 and TRBJ1-5; no clear D gene. The CDR3 covers 13 residues. V was pared by 6 bases and J by 7 bases, with 13 bases between. The germline V gene has CDR1 MNHNY and CDR2 SVGAGI (reference sequence). DNA of the CDR3: TGTGCCAGCAGCACGAATCAGGTGCAGCCCCAGCATTTT. As protein: CASSTNQVQPQHF.

J is TRBJ1-6 and V is TRBV11-2, with TRBD1 as a possible D gene (5 bases). Trimming cost V 4 bases and J 0 bases, with 7 bases left between them. The CDR3 runs to 15 residues. The germline V gene encodes CDR1 SGHAT and CDR2 FQNNGV. The DNA for the CDR3 is TGTGCCAGCAGCTATGACAGCTCCTATAATTCACCCCTCCACTTT. Amino acids: CASSYDSSYNSPLHF.

The chain employs TRBV5-1 and TRBJ2-1; 9 nucleotides match TRBD2. Trimming removed 2 bases from V and 8 bases from J; junction bases left unmatched: 8. CDR1 and CDR2 (germline): SGHRS, YFSETQ. This CDR3 has 15 residues. The CDR3 DNA is TGCGCCAGCAGCTTTGGCGGGGGGGCAGGGGATGAGCAGTTCTTC. This translates into CASSFGGGAGDEQFF.

The chain uses TRBV7-6 and TRBJ2-5; 11 nucleotides align to TRBD1. The CDR3 length is 16 residues. The V segment lost 1 base and the J segment 5 bases; nucleotides outside the gene matches: 6. Germline V gives CDR1 SGHVS, CDR2 FNYEAQ. DNA of the CDR3: TGTGCCAGCAGCTTAGATGGACAGGGGGCGAAGGAGACCCAGTACTTC. Translating it yields CASSLDGQGAKETQYF.

This sequence joins TRBV30 and TRBJ2-3; D is unresolved. The CDR3 is made up of 15 amino acids. Per germline, CDR1 GTSNPN and CDR2 SVGIG (reference sequence). The germline V and J ends were trimmed by 4 bases and 0 bases, with 14 bases remaining between them. CDR3 residues: CAWTVPSPSTDTQYF. The CDR3 coding sequence is TGTGCCTGGACCGTACCGAGCCCAAGCACAGATACGCAGTATTTT.

In this sample, this clone turned up a few times. The chain joins TRBV6-4 to TRBJ2-3, with 7 bases fitting TRBD2. Per germline, CDR1 MRHNA and CDR2 SNTAGT. With 2 bases clipped from V and 1 base from J, the junction kept 0 bases outside the gene matches. The CDR3 totals 14 residues. CDR3 protein: CASSDRGGTDTQYF. CDR3 bases: TGTGCCAGCAGTGACCGGGGGGGCACAGATACGCAGTATTTT.

This rearrangement joins TRBV4-3 to TRBJ2-3; D is uncertain. V dropped 1 base and J dropped 1 base, with 9 bases sitting between them. In germline, CDR1 is LGHNA, CDR2 YSLEER. The CDR3 has 15 amino acids. For the CDR3, the DNA is TGCGCCAGCAGCCAAGGGACGGGCGGCACAGATACGCAGTATTTT. This sequence encodes CASSQGTGGTDTQYF.

The V gene is TRBV7-2, the J gene TRBJ2-3; 8 positions agree with TRBD2. CDR3 length: 15 amino acids. The germline V gene encodes CDR1 SGHTA and CDR2 FQGNSA. The ends lost 3 bases at V and 6 bases at J; junction bases unmatched: 8. This CDR3 is CASSLGLGGRDTQYF. For the CDR3, the DNA is TGTGCCAGCAGCTTGGGACTAGGGGGTCGCGATACGCAGTATTTT.

The V gene is TRBV4-1, the J gene TRBJ1-2; 7 bases line up with TRBD1. The V and J ends lost 2 bases and 2 bases, in that order; junction bases with no gene match: 5. Germline assignment: CDR1 MGHRA and CDR2 YSYEKL. This CDR3 spans 15 amino acids. The CDR3 spells CASSQRAGGNYGYTF. CDR3 DNA sequence: TGCGCCAGCAGCCAACGAGCAGGGGGAAACTATGGCTACACCTTC.

In this sample, this clone turned up once. The chain employs TRBV4-1 and TRBJ2-7; possible D gene TRBD1, 5 bases. The V gene lost 0 bases and the J gene lost 0 bases, with 15 bases spanning the gap. Looked up from germline, CDR1 is MGHRA and CDR2 is YSYEKL. The CDR3 consists of 17 residues. DNA for the CDR3: TGCGCCAGCAGCCAAGATGGGGAAGGACACGGCTCCTACGAGCAGTACTTC. This translates into CASSQDGEGHGSYEQYF.

The chain recombines TRBV2 with TRBJ1-1; no definite D call. V was cut by 5 bases and J by 0 bases, with 16 bases left in between. The germline CDR1 and CDR2 sequences are SNHLY and FYNNEI. CDR3 length: 16 amino acids. The CDR3 is CASSLTSGSMNTEAFF. In DNA form, the CDR3 reads TGTGCCAGCAGTTTAACCTCGGGGTCCATGAACACTGAAGCTTTCTTT.

This chain links TRBV4-3 with TRBJ1-2, with TRBD1 matching 7 bases. Germline V gives CDR1 LGHNA, CDR2 YSLEER. This CDR3 has 16 residues. The J segment lost 0 bases and the V segment lost 0 bases, leaving 4 bases of the junction unmatched. CDR3 coding DNA: TGCGCCAGCAGCCAAGAAACAGGGGCCGCTAACTATGGCTACACCTTC. Translating it yields CASSQETGAANYGYTF.

The V and J genes are TRBV11-2 and TRBJ2-6; either TRBD1 or TRBD2 may fit D (5 bases each). The CDR3 spans 16 residues. Germline-derived CDR1 and CDR2 are SGHAT and FQNNGV. The V gene lost 3 bases and the J gene lost 0 bases, with 9 bases spanning the gap. The CDR3: CASSFRGGSGANVLTF. The CDR3 DNA sequence: TGTGCCAGCAGCTTCCGGGGCGGCTCTGGGGCCAACGTCCTGACTTTC.

The chain recombines TRBV5-8 with TRBJ2-7; possibly TRBD1 for D (6 bases). Trimming took off 0 bases at V and 5 bases at J, with 12 bases between the two ends. CDR1 is SGHTS and CDR2 is YDEGEE in the germline V gene. The CDR3 covers 14 residues. CDR3 loop: CASSLAVRGHEQYF. CDR3 nucleotides: TGTGCCAGCAGCTTGGCGGTCAGGGGTCACGAGCAGTACTTC.

This chain links TRBV10-1 with TRBJ2-1; D unresolved. Germline lookup yields CDR1 WNHNN and CDR2 SYGVQD (reference sequence). CDR3 length equals 12 residues. Trimming took 6 bases from V and 5 from J, leaving 8 bases between them. The CDR3 is CASSHDNNEQFF. The CDR3 DNA reads as TGCGCCAGCAGCCATGACAACAATGAGCAGTTCTTC.

The chain joins TRBV28 to TRBJ2-7; tentative D call: TRBD1 (6 bases). The germline V gene has CDR1 MDHEN and CDR2 SYDVKM. V lost 4 bases to trimming and J lost 5 bases, with 9 bases between them. This CDR3 contains 12 residues. The CDR3 DNA follows: TGTGCCAGCAGTTCACAGGGTAACGAGCAGTACTTC. Its protein is CASSSQGNEQYF.